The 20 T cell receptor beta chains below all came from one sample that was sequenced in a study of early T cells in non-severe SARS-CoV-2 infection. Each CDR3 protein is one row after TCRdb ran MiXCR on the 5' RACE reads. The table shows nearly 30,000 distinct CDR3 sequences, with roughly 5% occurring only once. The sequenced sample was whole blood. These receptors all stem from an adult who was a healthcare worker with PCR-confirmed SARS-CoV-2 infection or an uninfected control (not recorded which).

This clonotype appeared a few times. CDR3 coding DNA: TGCAGTGCTACCGTGACGAACACCGGGGAGCTGTTTTTT. It encodes CSATVTNTGELFF. The V and J genes are TRBV20-1 and TRBJ2-2; D remains unclear. Trimming cost V 4 bases and J 0 bases, with 6 bases left between them. The CDR3 runs to 13 residues. Germline loops: CDR1 DFQATT, CDR2 SNEGSKA (reference sequence).

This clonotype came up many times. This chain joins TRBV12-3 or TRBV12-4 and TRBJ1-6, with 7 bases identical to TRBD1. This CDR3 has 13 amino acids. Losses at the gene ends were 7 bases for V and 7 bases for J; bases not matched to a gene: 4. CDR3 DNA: TGTGCCAGCATTGGGACAGCCAATTCACCCCTCCACTTT. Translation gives CASIGTANSPLHF.

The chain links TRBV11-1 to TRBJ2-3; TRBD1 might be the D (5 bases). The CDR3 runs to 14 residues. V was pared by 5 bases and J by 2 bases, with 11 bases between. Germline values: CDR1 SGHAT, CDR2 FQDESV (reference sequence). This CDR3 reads CASSPQASTDTQYF. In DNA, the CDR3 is TGTGCCAGCAGCCCACAGGCATCCACAGATACGCAGTATTTT. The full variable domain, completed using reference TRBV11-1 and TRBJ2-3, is EAEVAQSPRYKITEKSQAVAFWCDPISGHATLYWYRQILGQGPELLVQFQDESVVDDSQLPKDRFSAERLKGVDSTLKIQPAELGDSAMYLCASSPQASTDTQYFGPGTRLTVL.

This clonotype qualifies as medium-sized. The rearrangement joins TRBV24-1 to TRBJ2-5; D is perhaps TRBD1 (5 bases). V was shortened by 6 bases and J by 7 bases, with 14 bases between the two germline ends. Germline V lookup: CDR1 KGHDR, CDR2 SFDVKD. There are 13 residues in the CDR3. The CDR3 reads CATSQGNPGTQYF. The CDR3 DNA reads TGTGCCACCAGTCAGGGTAACCCAGGGACCCAGTACTTC.

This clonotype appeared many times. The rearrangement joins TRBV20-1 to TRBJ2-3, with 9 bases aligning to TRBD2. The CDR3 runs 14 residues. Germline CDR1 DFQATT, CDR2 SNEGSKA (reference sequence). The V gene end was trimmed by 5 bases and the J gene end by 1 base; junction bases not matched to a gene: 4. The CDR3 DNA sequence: TGCAGTGCTGTAGCGGGAGCGGGCACAGATACGCAGTATTTT. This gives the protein CSAVAGAGTDTQYF.

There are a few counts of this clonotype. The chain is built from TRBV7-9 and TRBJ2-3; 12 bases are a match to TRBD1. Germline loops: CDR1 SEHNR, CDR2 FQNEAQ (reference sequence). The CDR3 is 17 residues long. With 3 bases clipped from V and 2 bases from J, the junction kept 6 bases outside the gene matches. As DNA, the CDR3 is TGTGCCAGCAGCTTCGGGACAGGGGGCACAAACACAGATACGCAGTATTTT. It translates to CASSFGTGGTNTDTQYF.

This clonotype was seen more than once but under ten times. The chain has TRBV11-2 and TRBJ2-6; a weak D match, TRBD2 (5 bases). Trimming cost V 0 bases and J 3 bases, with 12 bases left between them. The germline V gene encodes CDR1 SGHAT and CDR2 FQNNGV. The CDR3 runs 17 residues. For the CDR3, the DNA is TGTGCCAGCAGCTTAGATCGAGGGAGCAATGGGGCCAACGTCCTGACTTTC. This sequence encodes CASSLDRGSNGANVLTF.

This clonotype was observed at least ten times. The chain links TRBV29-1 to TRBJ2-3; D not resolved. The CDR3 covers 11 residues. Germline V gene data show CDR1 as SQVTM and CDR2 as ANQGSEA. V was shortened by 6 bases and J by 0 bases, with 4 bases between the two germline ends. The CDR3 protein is CSVLSTDTQYF. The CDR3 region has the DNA TGCAGCGTCCTTAGCACAGATACGCAGTATTTT.

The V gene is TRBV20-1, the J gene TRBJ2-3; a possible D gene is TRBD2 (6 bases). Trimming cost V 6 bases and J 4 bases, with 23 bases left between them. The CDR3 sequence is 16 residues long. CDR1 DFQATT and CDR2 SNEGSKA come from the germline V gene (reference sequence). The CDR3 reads CSAPPGGSREADTQYF. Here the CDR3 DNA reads TGCAGTGCCCCCCCTGGAGGGAGCCGAGAGGCAGATACGCAGTATTTT.

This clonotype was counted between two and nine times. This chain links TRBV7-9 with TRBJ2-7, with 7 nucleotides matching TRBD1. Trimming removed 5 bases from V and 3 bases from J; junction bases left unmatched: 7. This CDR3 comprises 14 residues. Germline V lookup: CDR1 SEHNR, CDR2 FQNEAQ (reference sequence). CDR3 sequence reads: CASSHRDRYYEQYF. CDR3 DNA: TGTGCCAGCAGCCACCGGGACAGATACTACGAGCAGTACTTC.

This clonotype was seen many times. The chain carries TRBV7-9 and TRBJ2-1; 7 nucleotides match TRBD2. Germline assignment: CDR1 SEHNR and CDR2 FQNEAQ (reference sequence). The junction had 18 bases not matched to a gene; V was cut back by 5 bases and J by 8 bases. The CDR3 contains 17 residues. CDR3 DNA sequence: TGTGCCAGCAGCCAGTTGATCAGCGGGACGGTAAGCGATGAGCAGTTCTTC. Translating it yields CASSQLISGTVSDEQFF.

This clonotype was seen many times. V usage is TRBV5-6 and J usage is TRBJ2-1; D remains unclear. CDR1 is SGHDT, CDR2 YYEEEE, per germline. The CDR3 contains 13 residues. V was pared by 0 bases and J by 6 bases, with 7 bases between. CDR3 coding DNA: TGTGCCAGCAGCTTGGGAGATTTCAATGAGCAGTTCTTC. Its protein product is CASSLGDFNEQFF.

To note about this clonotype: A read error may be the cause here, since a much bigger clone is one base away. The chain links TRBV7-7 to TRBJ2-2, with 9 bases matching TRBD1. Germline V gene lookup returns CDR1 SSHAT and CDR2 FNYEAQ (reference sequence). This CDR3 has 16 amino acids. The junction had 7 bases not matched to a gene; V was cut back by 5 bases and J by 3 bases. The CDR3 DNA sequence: TGTGCCAGCAGCCCTCAACAGGGGGCGGACACCGGGGAGCTGTTTTTT. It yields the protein CASSPQQGADTGELFF.

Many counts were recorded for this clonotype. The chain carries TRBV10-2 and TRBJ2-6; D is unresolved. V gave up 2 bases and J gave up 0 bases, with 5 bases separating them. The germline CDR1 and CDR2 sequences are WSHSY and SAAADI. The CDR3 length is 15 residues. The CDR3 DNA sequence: TGCGCCAGCAGTGAGACAGACTCTGGGGCCAACGTCCTGACTTTC. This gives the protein CASSETDSGANVLTF.

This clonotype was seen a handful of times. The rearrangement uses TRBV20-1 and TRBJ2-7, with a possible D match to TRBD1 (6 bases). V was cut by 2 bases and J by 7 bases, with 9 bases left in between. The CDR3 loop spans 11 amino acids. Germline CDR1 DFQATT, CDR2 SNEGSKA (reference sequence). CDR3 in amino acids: CSARNRGEQYF. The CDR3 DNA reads TGCAGTGCTAGAAATAGGGGGGAGCAGTACTTC.

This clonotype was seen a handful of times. This CDR3 is CAGDLQGADTGELFF. The DNA for the CDR3 is TGTGCCGGTGACTTACAGGGGGCGGACACCGGGGAGCTGTTTTTT. The rearrangement uses TRBV30 and TRBJ2-2, with 9 bases fitting TRBD1. CDR3 length: 15 residues. Germline CDR1 reads GTSNPN; CDR2 reads SVGIG (reference sequence). V trimming: 8 bases; J trimming: 3 bases; junction bases outside the gene matches: 10.

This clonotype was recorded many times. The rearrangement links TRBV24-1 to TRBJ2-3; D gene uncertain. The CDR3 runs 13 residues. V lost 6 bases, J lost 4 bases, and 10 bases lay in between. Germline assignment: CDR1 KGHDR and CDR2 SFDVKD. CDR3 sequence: CATSSLPADTQYF. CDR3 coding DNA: TGTGCCACCAGTTCCCTCCCCGCAGATACGCAGTATTTT.

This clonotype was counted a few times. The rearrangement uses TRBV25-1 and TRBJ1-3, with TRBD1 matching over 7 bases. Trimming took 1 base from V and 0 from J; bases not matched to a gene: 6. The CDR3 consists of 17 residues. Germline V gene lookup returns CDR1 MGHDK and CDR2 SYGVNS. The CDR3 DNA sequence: TGTGCCAGCAGTGAATTCTTTGGGACAGACTCTGGAAACACCATATATTTT. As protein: CASSEFFGTDSGNTIYF.

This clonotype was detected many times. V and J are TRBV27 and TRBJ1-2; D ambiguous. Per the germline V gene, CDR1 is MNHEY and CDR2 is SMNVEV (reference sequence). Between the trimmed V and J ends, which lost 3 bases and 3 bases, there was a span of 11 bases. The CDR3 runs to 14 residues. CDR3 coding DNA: TGTGCCAGCAGTTTCTCCTCCCGGGACTATGGCTACACCTTC. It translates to CASSFSSRDYGYTF.

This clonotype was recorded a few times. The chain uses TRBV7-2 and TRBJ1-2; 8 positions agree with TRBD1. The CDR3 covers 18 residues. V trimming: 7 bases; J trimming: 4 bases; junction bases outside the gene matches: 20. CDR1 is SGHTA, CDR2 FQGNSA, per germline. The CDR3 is CASNPTGQGAPLIYGYTF. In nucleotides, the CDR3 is TGTGCCAGCAACCCTACGGGGCAGGGGGCCCCGCTTATCTATGGCTACACCTTC.